This TCR beta chain comes out of a study of T cells of healthy individuals. This clonotype was counted between two and nine times. Using its own MiXCR run on the 5' RACE reads, TCRdb lists one record per CDR3 protein. This table holds some 69,000 distinct CDR3 sequences, 15% to 20% found once. The clonotype comes from a human donor in good health.

The CDR3 nucleotides are TGCAGTGCCAGGACAGGGGGGGGCCTCGAGCAGTACTTC. Translation gives CSARTGGGLEQYF. This chain links TRBV20-1 with TRBJ2-7; TRBD1 matches 10 bases. V was pared by 6 bases and J by 6 bases, with 8 bases of the junction left unmatched. Germline V gene sequence: CDR1 DFQATT, CDR2 SNEGSKA (reference sequence). The CDR3 runs 13 residues.